The 20 T cell receptor beta chains below come from one sample, sequenced in a study of radiation and T cells in renal cell carcinoma (TCRdb year 2020). The sample's time point, from its label and the paper: blood 2 weeks post-SBRT. The treatment or condition label corresponds to: 15 Gy SBRT to primary tumor, nephrectomy 4 weeks later. The library was prepared using the immunoSEQ multiplex PCR assay. The source is immuneACCESS, and TCRdb retained only in-frame sequences with V and J called. Part of the clones is not carried over; for the studies checked, unresolved V genes explain less than half of this, and the remainder is unexplained. The sample records about 150,000 clones, roughly 90% of which are singletons. Under 15% of the sample is taken by the ten largest. This material consisted of blood, taken from a patient whose treatment included radiotherapy and nephrectomy. Every receptor here comes from a woman aged 50 to 65 with renal cell carcinoma.

The rearrangement joins TRBV6-5 to TRBJ1-2; perhaps TRBD1 as D (5 bases). CDR1 is MNHEY, CDR2 SVGAGI, per germline. The CDR3 is made up of 16 amino acids. Trimming left V 0 bases short and J 3 bases short, with 14 bases between. The CDR3 DNA sequence: TGTGCCAGCAGTTACTCCGGGACCGAAGGGTACTATGGCTACACCTTC. This encodes CASSYSGTEGYYGYTF.

The chain carries TRBV11-3 and TRBJ2-7; perhaps TRBD1 as D (5 bases). Germline V lookup: CDR1 SGHNT, CDR2 YENEEA. The CDR3 sequence is 14 residues long. Trimming took off 4 bases at V and 6 bases at J, with 16 bases between the two ends. CDR3 amino acids: CASSSHSQGGEQYF. The CDR3 coding sequence is TGTGCCAGCAGCTCCCACAGTCAGGGCGGCGAGCAGTACTTC.

The gene calls are TRBV7-9 and TRBJ2-5; no clear D. V was trimmed by 2 bases and J by 2 bases, leaving 15 bases between them. Germline V lookup: CDR1 SEHNR, CDR2 FQNEAQ (reference sequence). CDR3 length equals 16 residues. The CDR3 reads CASSLTYQSVQETQYF. For the CDR3, the DNA is TGTGCCAGCAGCTTAACTTACCAGTCTGTACAAGAGACCCAGTACTTC.

This rearrangement joins TRBV6-5 to TRBJ2-5; 7 bases match TRBD2. The V segment lost 8 bases and the J segment 5 bases; nucleotides outside the gene matches: 14. Germline CDR1 reads MNHEY; CDR2 reads SVGAGI. The CDR3 totals 15 residues. CDR3 bases: TGTGCCAGCTTTCGCGAGGGAGCGGGGCGGGAGACCCAGTACTTC. Its translation: CASFREGAGRETQYF.

This clone is judged medium-sized (0.01 to 0.1%). The chain uses TRBV5-1 and TRBJ1-1; TRBD1 matches at 7 bases. In germline, CDR1 is SGHRS, CDR2 YFSETQ. The V segment lost 4 bases and the J segment 1 base; nucleotides outside the gene matches: 4. The CDR3 is 14 amino acids. CDR3 coding DNA: TGCGCCAGCAGCGCCACAGGGGCGAACACTGAAGCTTTCTTT. It encodes CASSATGANTEAFF.

This rearrangement joins TRBV7-2 to TRBJ2-5; 10 bases agree with TRBD1. CDR1 and CDR2 from the germline V gene are SGHTA and FQGNSA. This CDR3 is 16 amino acids long. J was trimmed by 5 bases and V by 5 bases; bases with no gene match: 11. The CDR3 DNA is TGTGCCAGCAGCCTCCGGACAGGGGGTTGGGATGAGACCCAGTACTTC. Protein sequence: CASSLRTGGWDETQYF.

The chain has TRBV29-1 and TRBJ2-3; 11 positions match TRBD2. With 5 bases clipped from V and 1 base from J, the junction kept 8 bases outside the gene matches. The CDR3 runs to 16 residues. From germline, CDR1 is SQVTM and CDR2 ANQGSEA. The CDR3 reads CSVTPLLAGGTDTQYF. CDR3 DNA sequence: TGCAGCGTTACCCCTTTACTAGCGGGGGGCACAGATACGCAGTATTTT.

The rearrangement links TRBV28 to TRBJ1-1; 7 bases match TRBD1. The ends lost 9 bases at V and 0 bases at J; junction bases unmatched: 4. The length of the CDR3 is 13 residues. Germline V gives CDR1 MDHEN, CDR2 SYDVKM. CDR3 loop: CAREGQLNTEAFF. As DNA, the CDR3 is TGTGCCAGAGAGGGACAGTTGAACACTGAAGCTTTCTTT.

This sequence joins TRBV30 and TRBJ1-2, with D maybe TRBD1 (6 bases). This CDR3 is built from 14 residues. V was trimmed by 0 bases and J by 2 bases, leaving 10 bases between them. The germline V gene has CDR1 GTSNPN and CDR2 SVGIG (reference sequence). CDR3 amino acids: CAWSVRGGNYGYTF. The CDR3 nucleotides read TGTGCCTGGAGTGTACGGGGGGGCAACTATGGCTACACCTTC. Looking up the rest from reference TRBV30 and TRBJ1-2 gives the full variable domain: SQTIHQWPATLVQPVGSPLSLECTVEGTSNPNLYWYRQAAGRGLQLLFYSVGIGQISSEVPQNLSASRPQDRQFILSSKKLLLSDSGFYLCAWSVRGGNYGYTFGSGTRLTVV.

The V call is TRBV25-1, the J call TRBJ2-5; D may match TRBD1 or TRBD2 (5 bases each). Germline V gives CDR1 MGHDK, CDR2 SYGVNS. The CDR3 sequence is 13 residues long. Trimming left V 7 bases short and J 5 bases short, with 14 bases between. The CDR3 nucleotides read TGTGCCAGCATTGGGGCTAGCCGGGAGACCCAGTACTTC. Its translation: CASIGASRETQYF.

The chain recombines TRBV6-1 with TRBJ2-5; no definite D call. TRBJ2-7 matches the DNA end more closely, so the J call is doubtful. From germline, CDR1 is MNHNS and CDR2 SASEGT. This CDR3 contains 12 residues. CDR3 DNA sequence: TGTGCCAGCAGGGGTGTCTCCTACGAGCAGTACTTC. Its protein is CASRGVSYEQYF.

The rearrangement uses TRBV7-9 and TRBJ1-2, with a tentative D call TRBD1 (6 bases). Germline values: CDR1 SEHNR, CDR2 FQNEAQ (reference sequence). This CDR3 is 15 amino acids long. Trimming removed 4 bases from V and 7 bases from J, with 19 bases in between. As DNA, the CDR3 is TGTGCCAGCAGCTCCTCCGCTCAGGGGTTGGTTGGCTACACCTTC. Protein product: CASSSSAQGLVGYTF.

CDR3 bases: TGTGCCAGCAGCCGGACAGGGCGGGGGAATATGAACACTGAAGCTTTCTTT. Its translation is CASSRTGRGNMNTEAFF. This chain connects TRBV5-6 to TRBJ1-1; TRBD1 aligns across 8 bases. This CDR3 region has 17 residues. Germline values: CDR1 SGHDT, CDR2 YYEEEE. Trimming cost V 4 bases and J 0 bases; bases outside gene matches: 11.

The chain has TRBV13 and TRBJ1-4; 8 bases line up with TRBD1. With V trimmed by 1 base and J by 4 bases, 14 bases remained unmatched. CDR3 length: 19 amino acids. From germline, CDR1 is PRHDT and CDR2 FYEKMQ (reference sequence). The DNA of the CDR3 is TGTGCCAGCAGCTTAGCCGGACAGGGTGTGAGCGTTAGTAATGAAAAACTGTTTTTT. Protein sequence: CASSLAGQGVSVSNEKLFF.

The rearrangement links TRBV6-6 to TRBJ1-1; D remains ambiguous. This CDR3 has 15 residues. The V end lost 3 bases, the J end lost 0 bases, and 11 bases lay between the germline ends. CDR1 is MNHNY and CDR2 is SVGAGI in the germline V gene (reference sequence). The CDR3 nucleotides read TGTGCCAGCAGTTATGAGGGTAAATTGAACACTGAAGCTTTCTTT. Translation: CASSYEGKLNTEAFF.

Concerning this clone itself: A read error may account for a junction end that differs from germline. The V call is TRBV5-4, the J call TRBJ2-7; D assignment may be TRBD1 or TRBD2 (5 bases each). This CDR3 spans 14 amino acids. Germline V gene lookup returns CDR1 SGHNT and CDR2 YYREEE (reference sequence). CDR3 sequence reads: CASSLYRGVYKQYF. The CDR3 DNA is TGTGCCAGCAGCTTGTATCGGGGCGTCTACAAGCAGTACTTC.

This chain uses TRBV7-2 with TRBJ2-1; 8 bases fit TRBD2. V trimming: 5 bases; J trimming: 6 bases; junction bases outside the gene matches: 12. Per the germline V gene, CDR1 is SGHTA and CDR2 is FQGNSA. This CDR3 region has 16 residues. This chain's CDR3 is CASSPAGTRGPNEQFF. The DNA for the CDR3 is TGTGCCAGCAGCCCCGCAGGGACTAGAGGTCCCAATGAGCAGTTCTTC.

This chain connects TRBV2 to TRBJ2-7; D call uncertain. The CDR3 consists of 13 residues. The germline CDR1 and CDR2 sequences are SNHLY and FYNNEI. V lost 7 bases to trimming and J lost 0 bases, with 10 bases between them. Here the CDR3 reads CASKQFYSYEQYF. The CDR3 DNA sequence: TGTGCCAGCAAACAGTTTTACTCCTACGAGCAGTACTTC. The full variable domain, its missing parts supplied by reference TRBV2 and TRBJ2-7, is EPEVTQTPSHQVTQMGQEVILRCVPISNHLYFYWYRQILGQKVEFLVSFYNNEISEKSEIFDDQFSVERPDGSNFTLKIRSTKLEDSAMYFCASKQFYSYEQYFGPGTRLTVT.

The gene calls are TRBV19 and TRBJ1-5, with TRBD1 matching over 8 bases. The CDR3 is made up of 16 amino acids. V shed 2 bases, J shed 0 bases, and the junction held 3 bases outside the gene matches. Germline V gives CDR1 LNHDA, CDR2 SQIVND (reference sequence). The DNA for the CDR3 is TGTGCCAGTAGTATACCAGGACAGGGTAGCAATCAGCCCCAGCATTTT. Its translation is CASSIPGQGSNQPQHF. The complete variable domain, with remaining parts taken from reference TRBV19 and TRBJ1-5, reads DGGITQSPKYLFRKEGQNVTLSCEQNLNHDAMYWYRQDPGQGLRLIYYSQIVNDFQKGDIAEGYSVSREKKESFPLTVTSAQKNPTAFYLCASSIPGQGSNQPQHFGDGTRLSIL.

The chain combines TRBV7-9 with TRBJ2-5, with no clear D. Germline V CDR1 and CDR2: SEHNR, FQNEAQ (reference sequence). The CDR3 sequence is 16 residues long. Deletions cut 1 base from V and 0 bases from J, with 12 bases between. Written as DNA, the CDR3 is TGTGCCAGCAGCTTAGATCTGGGGTGGTACCAAGAGACCCAGTACTTC. It codes for CASSLDLGWYQETQYF. The variable domain in full, with the rest retrieved from reference TRBV7-9 and TRBJ2-5, is DTGVSQNPRHKITKRGQNVTFRCDPISEHNRLYWYRQTLGQGPEFLTYFQNEAQLEKSRLLSDRFSAERPKGSFSTLEIQRTEQGDSAMYLCASSLDLGWYQETQYFGPGTRLLVL.